The next 23 T cell receptor beta chains were all read from a single sample in a study of patients and donors after allogeneic stem cell transplantation. TCRdb reanalysed the RT-PCR reads using MiXCR and keeps one entry per CDR3 protein. The table includes 800,000 to 1,000,000 distinct CDR3 sequences, over 15% detected once. Sequencing input: blood, either unsorted or a sorted T cell fraction (not recorded which). All receptors come from a human donor who was either an allogeneic HSCT recipient or a stem cell or donor lymphocyte infusion donor (not recorded which). It is not recorded whose cells these are; they may come from a transplant donor.

The rearrangement uses TRBV12-3 or TRBV12-4 and TRBJ1-3; 9 bases are shared with TRBD1. V shed 6 bases and J 0 bases; nucleotides not matched to a gene: 6. The CDR3 is 16 amino acids. This CDR3 is CASSPQDRGSGNTIYF. CDR3 DNA sequence: TGTGCCAGCAGCCCCCAGGACAGGGGCTCTGGAAACACCATATATTTT.

Concerning this clonotype: Being one base from a much bigger clone, this may be a read error. The chain has TRBV10-3 and TRBJ2-7; TRBD1 matches 7 bases. CDR3 length: 14 residues. Per the germline V gene, CDR1 is ENHRY and CDR2 is SYGVKD. The CDR3 reads CDISEGTASYEQYF. CDR3 nucleotides: TGTGACATCAGTGAGGGGACAGCATCCTACGAGCAGTACTTC.

The chain has TRBV7-9 and TRBJ2-1; no reliable D call. The germline V and J ends were trimmed by 4 bases and 2 bases, with 12 bases remaining between them. CDR3 length equals 15 residues. The germline CDR1 and CDR2 sequences are SEHNR and FQNEAQ (reference sequence). CDR3 amino acids: CASSSSRTAYNEQFF. CDR3 nucleotides: TGTGCCAGCAGCTCCTCAAGGACGGCCTACAATGAGCAGTTCTTC.

This rearrangement joins TRBV24-1 to TRBJ2-1, with D possibly being TRBD1 or TRBD2 (7 bases each). The ends were cut back, 7 bases at V and 10 bases at J, with 16 bases in the middle. The germline CDR1 and CDR2 sequences are KGHDR and SFDVKD. The CDR3 extends over 13 amino acids. The CDR3 sequence: CATRAQGGGEQFF. The DNA of the CDR3 is TGTGCCACCAGGGCTCAGGGGGGGGGCGAGCAGTTCTTC.

This clonotype appeared a few times. This chain connects TRBV4-3 to TRBJ1-3; maybe TRBD1 (5 bases). This CDR3 spans 15 amino acids. Germline values: CDR1 LGHNA, CDR2 YSLEER. With 0 bases removed from V and 4 bases from J, the gap between germline ends came to 10 bases. In DNA form, the CDR3 reads TGCGCCAGCAGCCAAGACCACAGGTCGGGAAACACCATATATTTT. It is translated as CASSQDHRSGNTIYF.

CDR3 DNA: TGCGCCAGCAGCCCCAGTAAGGCGGGCACCTTCGGAGAGACCCAGTACTTC. It codes for CASSPSKAGTFGETQYF. The rearrangement joins TRBV5-1 to TRBJ2-5, with D possibly matching TRBD2 (5 bases). Per germline, CDR1 SGHRS and CDR2 YFSETQ. V shed 4 bases and J shed 4 bases, with 23 bases lying between them. CDR3 size: 17 residues. Full variable domain (remainder filled in from reference TRBV5-1 and TRBJ2-5): KAGVTQTPRYLIKTRGQQVTLSCSPISGHRSVSWYQQTPGQGLQFLFEYFSETQRNKGNFPGRFSGRQFSNSRSEMNVSTLELGDSALYLCASSPSKAGTFGETQYFGPGTRLLVL.

The chain couples TRBV29-1 to TRBJ2-7; 11 bases fit TRBD1. This CDR3 region has 13 residues. After removal of 5 bases from V and 4 bases from J, the junction contained 4 bases not matched to a gene. CDR1 is SQVTM, CDR2 ANQGSEA, per germline. The CDR3 loop reads CSVQGQGGYEQYF. CDR3 sequence (DNA): TGCAGCGTTCAGGGACAGGGGGGTTACGAGCAGTACTTC.

The chain carries TRBV7-9 and TRBJ1-1; weak D call: TRBD1 (5 bases). In germline, CDR1 is SEHNR, CDR2 FQNEAQ (reference sequence). V lost 0 bases and J 4 bases, leaving 12 bases between the germline ends. CDR3 length equals 15 residues. The CDR3 sequence is CASSLASAGGTEAFF. DNA of the CDR3: TGTGCCAGCAGCTTAGCCTCGGCGGGGGGCACTGAAGCTTTCTTT.

In this sample, this clonotype turned up a few times. This chain joins TRBV15 and TRBJ1-2; D may be TRBD1 (5 bases). This CDR3 has 12 amino acids. Looked up from germline, CDR1 is LNHNV and CDR2 is YYDKDF (reference sequence). The V end lost 5 bases, the J end lost 8 bases, and 12 bases lay between the germline ends. The CDR3 nucleotides are TGTGCCACCAGCCCGGGGGAACGGGGCTACACCTTC. Protein: CATSPGERGYTF.

This clonotype was seen a few times. The chain employs TRBV5-1 and TRBJ2-3; a possible D gene is TRBD1 (6 bases). The CDR3 runs to 17 residues. Germline-derived CDR1 and CDR2 are SGHRS and YFSETQ. V lost 0 bases and J lost 3, with 17 bases in between. The CDR3 sequence: CASSLAARGIFTDTQYF. The CDR3 region has the DNA TGCGCCAGCAGCTTGGCTGCCAGGGGAATTTTTACAGATACGCAGTATTTT.

This clonotype showed up just a few times. The J gene is TRBJ1-5, the V gene TRBV20-1; TRBD1 is a possible D gene (6 bases). CDR3 size: 14 residues. The germline gives CDR1 DFQATT, CDR2 SNEGSKA (reference sequence). Trimming pared 6 bases from V and 0 bases from J, leaving 12 bases between. The CDR3 is CSATQGFSNQPQHF. The CDR3 DNA sequence: TGCAGTGCGACACAGGGATTTAGCAATCAGCCCCAGCATTTT.

This clonotype was found a few times. The chain links TRBV6-2 or TRBV6-3 to TRBJ2-5; weak D call: TRBD2 (6 bases). V dropped 4 bases and J dropped 3 bases, with 12 bases sitting between them. The CDR3 extends over 14 amino acids. In germline, CDR1 is MNHEY, CDR2 SVGEGT. DNA of the CDR3: TGTGCCAGCAGTTCCTTGACTAGAAAAGAGACCCAGTACTTC. Its protein product is CASSSLTRKETQYF.

This chain uses TRBV20-1 with TRBJ1-5; D is uncertain. This CDR3 is 12 amino acids long. From germline, CDR1 is DFQATT and CDR2 SNEGSKA (reference sequence). Deletions cut 1 base from V and 9 bases from J, with 10 bases between. CDR3 region: CSARGWPGPQHF. In nucleotides, the CDR3 is TGCAGTGCTAGAGGTTGGCCGGGGCCCCAGCATTTT.

This clonotype was recorded at least ten times. CDR3 in amino acids: CASSPQPSHSGNTIYF. CDR3 bases: TGTGCCAGCAGCCCTCAGCCCTCTCACTCTGGAAACACCATATATTTT. This chain uses TRBV7-2 with TRBJ1-3, with unresolved D. Germline V gene lookup returns CDR1 SGHTA and CDR2 FQGNSA. The CDR3 is 16 amino acids. Trimming shortened V by 5 bases and J by 0 bases, and 14 bases separated the two germline ends.

This clonotype was seen many times. The chain links TRBV20-1 to TRBJ2-7; D not resolved. Germline CDR1 reads DFQATT; CDR2 reads SNEGSKA (reference sequence). This CDR3 has 14 amino acids. V was cut by 0 bases and J by 0 bases, with 9 bases left in between. DNA of the CDR3: TGCAGTGCTAGAGATGTGGCGGTCTCCTACGAGCAGTACTTC. Its translation is CSARDVAVSYEQYF.

Only a few counts were recorded for this clonotype. V usage is TRBV27 and J usage is TRBJ1-2; 8 bases are shared with TRBD1. CDR1 and CDR2 from the germline V gene are MNHEY and SMNVEV (reference sequence). V shed 6 bases and J 5 bases; nucleotides not matched to a gene: 5. The CDR3 runs to 13 residues. In DNA form, the CDR3 reads TGTGCCAGCAGACCAGGGGGCGGGTATGGCTACACCTTC. The encoded protein is CASRPGGGYGYTF.

V is TRBV13 and J is TRBJ2-2; 12 bases match TRBD2. Unmatched junction bases numbered 11, after V lost 1 base and J lost 5 bases. Germline CDR1 is PRHDT and CDR2 is FYEKMQ (reference sequence). This CDR3 is 19 amino acids long. The chain's CDR3 is CASSLASSGRARDTGELFF. Here the CDR3 DNA reads TGTGCCAGCAGCTTAGCGTCTAGCGGGAGGGCCCGTGATACCGGGGAGCTGTTTTTT.

J is TRBJ2-1 and V is TRBV7-9; D assignment may be TRBD1 or TRBD2 (6 bases each). This CDR3 spans 16 amino acids. Germline assignment: CDR1 SEHNR and CDR2 FQNEAQ (reference sequence). V gave up 6 bases and J gave up 5 bases, with 20 bases separating them. CDR3 in DNA: TGTGCCAGCAGTTTTCTCGGGGGCCGCTTCAACAATGAGCAGTTCTTC. Its translation: CASSFLGGRFNNEQFF.

This chain links TRBV27 with TRBJ2-1; 7 positions agree with TRBD1. J lost 5 bases, V lost 2 bases, and 18 bases had no gene match. Germline CDR1 is MNHEY and CDR2 is SMNVEV (reference sequence). The CDR3 has 19 residues. CDR3 DNA: TGTGCCAGCAGTTTACTGACAGGGTGGGGGACGGGGACACACAATGAGCAGTTCTTC. Encoded protein: CASSLLTGWGTGTHNEQFF.

This clonotype was seen a handful of times. The V call is TRBV10-3, the J call TRBJ1-3; 7 nucleotides line up with TRBD1. V lost 0 bases, J lost 3 bases, and 11 bases stayed unmatched. The CDR3 length is 18 residues. The germline V gene encodes CDR1 ENHRY and CDR2 SYGVKD. CDR3 nucleotide sequence: TGTGCCATCAGTGAGTCGATCTTTCGGGACAGAAGTGGAAACACCATATATTTT. As protein: CAISESIFRDRSGNTIYF.

In this sample, this clonotype turned up many times. The chain uses TRBV12-3 or TRBV12-4 and TRBJ2-1, with a tentative D call TRBD2 (5 bases). CDR3 size: 13 residues. Trimming took 5 bases from V and 14 from J, leaving 19 bases between them. The CDR3 coding sequence is TGTGCCAGCAGTCCCTCTCACGGGATTTTGGAGTTCTTC. Protein sequence: CASSPSHGILEFF.

This rearrangement joins TRBV20-1 to TRBJ2-1; 9 bases are a match to TRBD2. J lost 6 bases, V lost 7 bases, and 4 bases had no gene match. Germline assignment: CDR1 DFQATT and CDR2 SNEGSKA (reference sequence). This CDR3 spans 12 amino acids. CDR3: CSVRGGANEQFF. The CDR3 nucleotides are TGCAGTGTACGCGGGGGGGCCAATGAGCAGTTCTTC.

This clonotype appeared a few times. V and J are TRBV20-1 and TRBJ1-2; the D gene is possibly TRBD1 (5 bases). V gave up 3 bases and J gave up 4 bases, with 12 bases separating them. This CDR3 is 13 amino acids long. Germline loops: CDR1 DFQATT, CDR2 SNEGSKA (reference sequence). CDR3 loop: CSASGGWIYGYTF. The CDR3, as DNA: TGCAGTGCTAGTGGGGGGTGGATCTATGGCTACACCTTC.